Presented here are 7 T cell receptor beta chains from one specimen sequenced in a study of cytomegalovirus exposure and HLA in healthy donors (dated by TCRdb to 2016 to 2017). The library was built by means of the immunoSEQ multiplex PCR assay. The multiplex PCR relied on a mix of 60 forward primers for TCR Vbeta segments and 13 reverse primers for TCR Jbeta segments. The immuneACCESS repertoire file appears here via TCRdb, limited to in-frame rearrangements. These files lack a portion of the clones; in checked studies, under half of the deficit traces to unresolved V genes, and the cause of the others is not known. The sample table records 95,000 or so clones; 80% to 85% of these occur just once. Less than 5% of the sample lies in the top ten. The sample comprised PBMCs. The receptors originated from a woman aged 70-85 years in good health and CMV-seropositive.

The gene calls are TRBV21-1 and TRBJ2-4; the D call in the table, TRBD1, was not verified against the DNA. TRBV21-1 is tagged as a pseudogene. The CDR3 sequence is 16 residues long. The CDR3 nucleotides read TGTGCCAGCAGCAACCCCAAGCAGGTAGCCAAAAACATTCAGTACTTC. As protein: CASSNPKQVAKNIQYF.

For this clone: Other DNA sequences within the sample encode an identical CDR3. The chain combines TRBV2 with TRBJ2-1, with D perhaps matching TRBD1 (7 bases). Germline CDR1 is SNHLY and CDR2 is FYNNEI. The CDR3 extends over 16 amino acids. The V end lost 3 bases, the J end lost 4 bases, and 16 bases lay between the germline ends. The CDR3 is CASSERGQILYNEQFF. CDR3 nucleotides: TGTGCCAGCAGTGAGCGGGGACAGATATTATACAATGAGCAGTTCTTC.

This clone was found once. V and J are TRBV4-3 and TRBJ2-6; 7 bases agree with TRBD1. Unmatched junction bases numbered 4, after V lost 0 bases and J lost 5 bases. Germline CDR1 reads LGHNA; CDR2 reads YSLEER. This CDR3 is built from 16 residues. CDR3 sequence (DNA): TGCGCCAGCAGCCAAGAGAGGGGGCACTGGGCCAACGTCCTGACTTTC. Translated, it gives CASSQERGHWANVLTF.

About this clone itself: This same CDR3 is encoded by further DNA sequences in the sample. The chain joins TRBV5-4 to TRBJ1-2; a possible D gene is TRBD1 (5 bases). This CDR3 is 14 amino acids long. Trimming cost V 0 bases and J 5 bases, with 11 bases left between them. The germline CDR1 and CDR2 sequences are SGHNT and YYREEE (reference sequence). This CDR3 is CASSLVGQDYGYTF. The CDR3 bases are TGTGCCAGCAGCTTGGTGGGGCAGGATTATGGCTACACCTTC.

This clone was recorded only once. The J gene is TRBJ2-1, the V gene TRBV18; possibly TRBD2 for D (5 bases). V was clipped by 0 bases and J by 2 bases, with 8 bases between them. The CDR3 sequence is 15 residues long. The germline V gene has CDR1 KGHSH and CDR2 LQKENI. The DNA of the CDR3 is TGTGCCAGCTCACCACCTGGACTTGCCTACAATGAGCAGTTCTTC. Translating gives CASSPPGLAYNEQFF.

J is TRBJ2-3 and V is TRBV18, with D possibly TRBD2 on 6 matching bases. Germline CDR1 and CDR2: KGHSH and LQKENI. CDR3 length: 17 amino acids. Trimming pared 1 base from V and 1 base from J, leaving 15 bases between. The CDR3 loop is CASSPQRGGGGTDTQYF. The CDR3 DNA is TGTGCCAGCTCACCACAAAGAGGCGGAGGGGGCACAGATACGCAGTATTTT. The entire variable domain, with the rest obtained from reference TRBV18 and TRBJ2-3, is as follows: NAGVMQNPRHLVRRRGQEARLRCSPMKGHSHVYWYRQLPEEGLKFMVYLQKENIIDESGMPKERFSAEFPKEGPSILRIQQVVRGDSAAYFCASSPQRGGGGTDTQYFGPGTRLTVL.

This clone occurred a few times. V and J are TRBV10-3 and TRBJ1-2; 10 positions match TRBD1. The CDR3 consists of 14 residues. Germline lookup yields CDR1 ENHRY and CDR2 SYGVKD. Trimming at V came to 4 bases and at J to 8 bases, leaving 7 bases not matched to a gene. The CDR3 reads CAISVGDRGSGYTF. Written as DNA, the CDR3 is TGTGCCATCAGTGTAGGGGACAGGGGATCAGGCTACACCTTC.